This TCR beta chain was captured by sequencing in a study of blood T cell repertoires in COVID-19 (dated by TCRdb to the early 2020s). Concerning the study at large: Collaborator samples came from the United States, Italy and Spain and covered acute and convalescent phases of COVID-19. The material from the prospective study consisted of cDNA or gDNA derived from T cells, B-cell-depleted T cells, or PBMCs. Deeply sampled blood TCRbeta repertoires from subjects exposed to, actively infected with, or recovered from COVID-19 were included in the dataset. The repertoires were made available in a free public database intended to serve as a resource for research on the immune response to SARS-CoV-2. The samples were drawn from two sources: the first 160 participants of the ongoing ImmuneRACE study, and over 950 subjects contributed by 6 global collaborators. Sample metadata almost always included a de-identified subject ID, COVID-19 status, age in years and sex. Where available, HLA class I and class II types were taken from metadata supplied by the sample provider and were not determined by assay-based typing.

Collaborating institutions collected whole blood in K2EDTA tubes following their own protocols. Collaborator samples were shipped for TCRbeta analysis as frozen whole blood, isolated PBMCs, or DNA extracted from either sample type. Points the paper makes about the study in general: Clinical and demographic metadata were provided uncurated, with the amount varying by source and participant.

On this clone: There is no known antigen for this receptor. No base-level quality is on record; no much larger clone is a single base apart.

The germline V gene sets CDR1 to SQVTM and CDR2 to ANQGSEA. V has 5 bases trimmed and J has 4 bases trimmed; junction bases matching no gene number 6. Counted from cysteine to phenylalanine, this CDR3 has 13 amino acids. The DNA shown is the 39-base CDR3, in frame from base 1. TCRbeta CDR3 regions were amplified from genomic DNA using the immunoSEQ Assay, a bias-controlled multiplex PCR. In the original analysis: The number of nucleated cells in each sample was estimated from the amplification of reference gene primers within the assay. Sequence reads were collapsed and filtered to measure the absolute abundance of every unique TCRbeta CDR3 rearrangement. For each sample, productive Simpson clonality was calculated as the square root of Simpson's diversity index across productive rearrangements. In TCRdb, the immuneACCESS table is reduced to in-frame sequences with V and J assigned. These tables do not hold every clone; where another copy was compared, an unresolved V gene accounts for under half, and the others remain unexplained. The V and J calls and clone size come from that table; D and trimming were worked out from the DNA. Present in this sample are about 120,000 clones, 85% to 90% of which were seen just once. More than 2% of the sample lies in the top ten.

Sequenced: peripheral blood. The TCR comes from a woman in her 50s with acute or convalescent COVID-19. Here the chain combines TRBV29-1 and TRBJ2-5, and TRBD2 matches 8 of the central bases. Here is the DNA: TGCAGCGTTAGCGGGGGCCGGGGAGAGACCCAGTACTTC. Its amino acids are CSVSGGRGETQYF.